This T cell receptor beta chain was identified during a study of T-cell reconstitution after alpha-beta-depleted transplantation in children. Unique molecular identifiers were incorporated into the prepared TCRbeta library. From the PCR reads, TCRdb called clonotypes with MiXCR, one entry per CDR3 protein. The sample records under 750,000 distinct CDR3 sequences, under 25% being singletons. Findings and limits, study-wide: Several hundred expanded graft clones reportedly supplied alpha-beta T cells about two months after transplant. Newly produced T cells mostly accounted for T-cell counts and diversity one year post-transplant. From surviving recipient T cells and thymic progenitors came the high day-60 TCRbeta diversity observed in some patients.

This clonotype was detected a few times. The antigen remains undetermined. This CDR3 contains 16 residues. After removal of 6 bases from V and 4 bases from J, the junction contained 11 bases not matched to a gene. Germline loops: CDR1 ENHRY, CDR2 SYGVKD. The source of this sequence is a boy in the first two years of life who had a stem cell transplant for acute myeloid leukemia, so the T cells may come from the graft donor. The chain carries TRBV10-3 and TRBJ2-3, with TRBD1 identical over 9 bases. Specimen: PBMCs, mostly from graft donor cells, collected 360 days after TCRalphabeta/CD19-depleted stem cell transplant. The chain's CDR3 is CAIRSPGQGVADTQYF. The CDR3 DNA is TGTGCCATCAGGTCTCCGGGACAGGGAGTCGCAGATACGCAGTATTTT.